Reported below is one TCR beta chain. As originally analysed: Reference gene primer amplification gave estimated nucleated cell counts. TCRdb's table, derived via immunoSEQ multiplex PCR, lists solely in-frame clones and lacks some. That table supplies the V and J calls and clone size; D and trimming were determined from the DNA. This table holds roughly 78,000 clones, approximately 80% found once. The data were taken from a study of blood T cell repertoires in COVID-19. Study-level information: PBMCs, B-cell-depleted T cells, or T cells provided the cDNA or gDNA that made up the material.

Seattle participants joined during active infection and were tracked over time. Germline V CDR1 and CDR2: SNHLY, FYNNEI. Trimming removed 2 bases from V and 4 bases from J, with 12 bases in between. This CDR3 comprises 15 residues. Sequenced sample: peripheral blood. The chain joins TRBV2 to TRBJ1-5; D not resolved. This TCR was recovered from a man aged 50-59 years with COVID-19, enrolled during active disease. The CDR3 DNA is TGTGCCAGCAGTGAATGGAGGGTGACGAATCAGCCCCAGCATTTT. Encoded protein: CASSEWRVTNQPQHF.